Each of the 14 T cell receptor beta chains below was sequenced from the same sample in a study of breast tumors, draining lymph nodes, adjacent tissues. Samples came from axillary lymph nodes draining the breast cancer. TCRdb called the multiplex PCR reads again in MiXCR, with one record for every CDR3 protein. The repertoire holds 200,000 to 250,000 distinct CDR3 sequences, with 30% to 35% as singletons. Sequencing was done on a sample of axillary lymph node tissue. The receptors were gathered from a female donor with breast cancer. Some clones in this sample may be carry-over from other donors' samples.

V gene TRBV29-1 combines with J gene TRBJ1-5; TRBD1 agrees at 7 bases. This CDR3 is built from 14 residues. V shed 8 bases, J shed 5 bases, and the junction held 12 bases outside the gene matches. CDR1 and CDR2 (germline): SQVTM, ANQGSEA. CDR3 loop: CSRRRQGRDQPQHF. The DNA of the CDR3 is TGCAGCAGGAGACGACAGGGTAGGGATCAGCCCCAGCATTTT.

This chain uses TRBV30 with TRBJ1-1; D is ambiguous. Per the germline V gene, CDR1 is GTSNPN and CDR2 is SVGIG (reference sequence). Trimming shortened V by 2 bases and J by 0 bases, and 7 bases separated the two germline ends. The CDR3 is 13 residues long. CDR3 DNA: TGTGCCTGGAGTCTCCAGCTGAACACTGAAGCTTTCTTT. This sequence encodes CAWSLQLNTEAFF.

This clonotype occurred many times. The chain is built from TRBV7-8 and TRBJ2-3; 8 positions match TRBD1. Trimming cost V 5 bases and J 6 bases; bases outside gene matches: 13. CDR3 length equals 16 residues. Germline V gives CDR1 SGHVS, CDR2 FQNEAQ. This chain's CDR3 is CASSVQGGGIYDTQYF. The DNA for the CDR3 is TGTGCCAGCAGCGTACAGGGGGGCGGAATCTACGATACGCAGTATTTT.

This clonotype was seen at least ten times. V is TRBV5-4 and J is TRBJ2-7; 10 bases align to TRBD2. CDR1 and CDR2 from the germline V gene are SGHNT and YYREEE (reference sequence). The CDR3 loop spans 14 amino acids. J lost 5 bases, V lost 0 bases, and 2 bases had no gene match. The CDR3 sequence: CASSLERGGHEQYF. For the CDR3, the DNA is TGTGCCAGCAGCTTGGAGCGGGGGGGCCACGAGCAGTACTTC.

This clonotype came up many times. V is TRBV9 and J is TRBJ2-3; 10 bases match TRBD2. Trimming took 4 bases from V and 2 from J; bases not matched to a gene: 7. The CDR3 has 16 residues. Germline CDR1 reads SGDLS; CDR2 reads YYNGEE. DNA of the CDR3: TGTGCCAGCAGCACCAAAGCGGGGGGGAACACAGATACGCAGTATTTT. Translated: CASSTKAGGNTDTQYF.

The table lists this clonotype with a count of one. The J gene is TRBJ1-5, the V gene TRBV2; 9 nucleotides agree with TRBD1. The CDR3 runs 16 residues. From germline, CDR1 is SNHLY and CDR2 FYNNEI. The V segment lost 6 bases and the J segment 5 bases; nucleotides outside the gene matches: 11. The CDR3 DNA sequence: TGTGCCAGCAGAGGACAGGGGATGACCTCGGATCAGCCCCAGCATTTT. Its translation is CASRGQGMTSDQPQHF.

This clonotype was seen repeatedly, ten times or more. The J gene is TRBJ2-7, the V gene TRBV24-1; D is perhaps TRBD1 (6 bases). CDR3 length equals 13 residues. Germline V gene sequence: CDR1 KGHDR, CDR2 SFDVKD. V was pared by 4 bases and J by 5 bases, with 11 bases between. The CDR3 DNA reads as TGTGCCACCAGTGACCCTTACAGGGACGAGCAGTACTTC. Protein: CATSDPYRDEQYF.

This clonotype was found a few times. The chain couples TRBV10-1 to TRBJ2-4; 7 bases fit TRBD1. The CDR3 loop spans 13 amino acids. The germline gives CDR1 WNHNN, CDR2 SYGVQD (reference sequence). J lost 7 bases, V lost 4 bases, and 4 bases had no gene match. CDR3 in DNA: TGCGCCAGCAGTGCTGACAGGGTGAACATTCAGTACTTC. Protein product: CASSADRVNIQYF.

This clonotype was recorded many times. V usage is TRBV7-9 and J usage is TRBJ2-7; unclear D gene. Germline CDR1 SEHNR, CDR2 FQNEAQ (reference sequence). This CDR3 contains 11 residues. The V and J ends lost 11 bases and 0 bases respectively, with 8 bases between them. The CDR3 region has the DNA TGTGCCTCTACTGGCTCCTACGAGCAGTACTTC. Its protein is CASTGSYEQYF.

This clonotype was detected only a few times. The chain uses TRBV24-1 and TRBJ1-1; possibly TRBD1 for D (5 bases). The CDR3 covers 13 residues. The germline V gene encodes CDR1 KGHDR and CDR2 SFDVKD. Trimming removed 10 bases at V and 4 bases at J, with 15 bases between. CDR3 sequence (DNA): TGTGCCACTACCAGATCGGGGACCACTGAAGCTTTCTTT. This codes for CATTRSGTTEAFF.

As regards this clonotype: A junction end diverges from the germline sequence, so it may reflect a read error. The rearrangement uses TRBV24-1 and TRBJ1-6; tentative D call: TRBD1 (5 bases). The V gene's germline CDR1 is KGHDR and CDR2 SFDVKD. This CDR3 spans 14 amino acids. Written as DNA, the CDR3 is TGTGCCACCAGTGCCGGGACGGACAATTCGCCCCTTCACTTT. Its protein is CATSAGTDNSPLHF.

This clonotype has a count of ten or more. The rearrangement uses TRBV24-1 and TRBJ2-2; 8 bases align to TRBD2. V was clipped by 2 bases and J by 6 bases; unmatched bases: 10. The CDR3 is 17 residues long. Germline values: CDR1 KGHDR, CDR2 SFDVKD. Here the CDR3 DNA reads TGTGCCACCAGTGATTGGGCTAGCGGGTATCTTTCCGGGGAGCTGTTTTTT. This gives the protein CATSDWASGYLSGELFF.

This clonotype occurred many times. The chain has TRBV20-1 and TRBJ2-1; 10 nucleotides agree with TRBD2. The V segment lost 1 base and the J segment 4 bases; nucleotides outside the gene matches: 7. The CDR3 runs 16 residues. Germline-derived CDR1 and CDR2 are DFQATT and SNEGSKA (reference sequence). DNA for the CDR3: TGCAGTGCTAGAGTCGGTAGCGGGAGGATGTACAATGAGCAGTTCTTC. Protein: CSARVGSGRMYNEQFF.

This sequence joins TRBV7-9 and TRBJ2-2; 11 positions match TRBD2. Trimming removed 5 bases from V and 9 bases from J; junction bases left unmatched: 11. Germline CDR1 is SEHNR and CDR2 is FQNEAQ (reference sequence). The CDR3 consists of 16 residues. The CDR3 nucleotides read TGTGCCAGCAGCCCGCCCGGGACTAGCGGTGATTGGGAGCTGTTTTTT. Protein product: CASSPPGTSGDWELFF. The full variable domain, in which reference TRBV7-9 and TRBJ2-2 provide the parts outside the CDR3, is DTGVSQNPRHKITKRGQNVTFRCDPISEHNRLYWYRQTLGQGPEFLTYFQNEAQLEKSRLLSDRFSAERPKGSFSTLEIQRTEQGDSAMYLCASSPPGTSGDWELFFGEGSRLTVL.